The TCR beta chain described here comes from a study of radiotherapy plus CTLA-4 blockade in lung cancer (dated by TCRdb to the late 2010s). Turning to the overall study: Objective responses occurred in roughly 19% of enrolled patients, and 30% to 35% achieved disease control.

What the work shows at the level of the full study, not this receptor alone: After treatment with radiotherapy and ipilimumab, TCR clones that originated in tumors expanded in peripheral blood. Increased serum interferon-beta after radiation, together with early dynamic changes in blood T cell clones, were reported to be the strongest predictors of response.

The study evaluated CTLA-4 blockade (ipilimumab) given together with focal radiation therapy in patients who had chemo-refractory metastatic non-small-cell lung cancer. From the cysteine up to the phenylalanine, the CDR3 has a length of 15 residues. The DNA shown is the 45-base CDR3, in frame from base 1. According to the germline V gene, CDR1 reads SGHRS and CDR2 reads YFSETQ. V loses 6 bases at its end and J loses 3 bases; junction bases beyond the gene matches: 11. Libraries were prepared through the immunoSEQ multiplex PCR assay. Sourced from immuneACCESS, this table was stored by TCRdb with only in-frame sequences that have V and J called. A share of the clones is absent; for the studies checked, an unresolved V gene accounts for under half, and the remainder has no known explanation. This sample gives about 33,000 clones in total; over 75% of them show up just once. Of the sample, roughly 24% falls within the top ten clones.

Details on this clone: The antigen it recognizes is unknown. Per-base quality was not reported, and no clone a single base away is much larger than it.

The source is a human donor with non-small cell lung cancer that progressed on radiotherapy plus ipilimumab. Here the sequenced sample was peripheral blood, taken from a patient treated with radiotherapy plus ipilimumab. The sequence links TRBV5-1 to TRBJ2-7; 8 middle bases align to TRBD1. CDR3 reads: CASTSRGRLLYEQYF. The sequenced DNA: TGCGCCAGCACCAGCAGGGGGCGTCTCCTCTACGAGCAGTACTTC.